A selection of T cell receptor beta chains follows, all from one sample in a study of cytomegalovirus exposure and HLA in healthy donors. Clones were read by immunoSEQ multiplex PCR, and TCRdb kept only the in-frame ones, dropping some. Altogether 300,000 or so clones are present, nearly 90% being singletons, with the ten largest covering approximately 0.96%. The sample taken for sequencing was PBMCs. Source of these receptors: a man younger than 40 in good health and CMV-seronegative. The CDR3 runs from the conserved cysteine through the conserved F or W. Fields, in order: D gene, clone size, V gene, CDR3 length, J gene, CDR3 protein, CDR3 DNA. D genes are given only for firm matches. Size values are once, few and many counts, or a class for expanded clones, and some rows have none.

D: TRBD2; size: .; V: TRBV7-8; length: 17; J: TRBJ2-3; CDR3: CASSPGTSGGIADTQYF; DNA: TGTGCCAGCAGCCCCGGGACTAGCGGGGGGATTGCAGATACGCAGTATTTT
D: .; size: .; V: TRBV2; length: 14; J: TRBJ2-7; CDR3: CASTLSVGSYEQYF; DNA: TGTGCCAGCACCCTCTCGGTAGGGAGCTACGAGCAGTACTTC
D: TRBD1; size: .; V: TRBV10-3; length: 17; J: TRBJ2-7; CDR3: CAIGGQVGTYLSYEQYF; DNA: TGTGCCATCGGGGGACAGGTTGGAACCTATCTCTCCTACGAGCAGTACTTC
D: .; size: .; V: TRBV5-4; length: 14; J: TRBJ2-7; CDR3: CASSLTLEFAEQYF; DNA: TGTGCCAGCAGCCTAACACTAGAGTTCGCCGAGCAGTACTTC
D: TRBD1; size: .; V: TRBV18; length: 12; J: TRBJ2-7; CDR3: CASSGDSYEQYF; DNA: TGTGCCAGCTCGGGGGACAGCTACGAGCAGTACTTC
D: TRBD1; size: once; V: TRBV9; length: 13; J: TRBJ1-4; CDR3: CASSTRDREKLFF; DNA: TGTGCCAGCAGCACCCGGGACAGGGAAAAACTGTTTTTT
D: .; size: .; V: TRBV11-2; length: 16; J: TRBJ1-1; CDR3: CASSLEVSREGDEAFF; DNA: TGTGCCAGCAGCTTAGAGGTCTCCCGGGAGGGGGATGAAGCTTTCTTT
D: TRBD1; size: .; V: TRBV29-1; length: 14; J: TRBJ1-2; CDR3: CSVDRTGGNYGYTF; DNA: TGCAGCGTTGACCGGACAGGGGGGAACTATGGCTACACCTTC
D: .; size: once; V: TRBV9; length: 16; J: TRBJ1-1; CDR3: CASSVEVTGREAEAFF; DNA: TGTGCCAGCAGCGTAGAGGTAACGGGCAGGGAGGCTGAAGCTTTCTTT
D: .; size: once; V: TRBV19; length: 15; J: TRBJ2-2; CDR3: CASSISRQATGELFF; DNA: TGTGCCAGTAGTATCTCCCGACAGGCCACCGGGGAGCTGTTTTTT
D: .; size: .; V: TRBV4-3; length: 15; J: TRBJ2-7; CDR3: CASSQDLGEAYEQYF; DNA: TGCGCCAGCAGCCAAGATCTGGGGGAGGCCTACGAGCAGTACTTC
D: TRBD2; size: .; V: TRBV4-3; length: 16; J: TRBJ2-1; CDR3: CASSRTGTSGGEGQFF; DNA: TGCGCCAGCAGCCGGACCGGGACTAGCGGGGGGGAGGGGCAGTTCTTC
D: .; size: .; V: TRBV6-5; length: 15; J: TRBJ1-1; CDR3: CASSWEPQVNTEAFF; DNA: TGTGCCAGCAGTTGGGAACCACAGGTGAACACTGAAGCTTTCTTT
D: .; size: .; V: TRBV7-6; length: 13; J: TRBJ2-7; CDR3: CASSYPDSYEQYF; DNA: TGTGCCAGCAGCTACCCGGACAGCTACGAGCAGTACTTC
D: TRBD1; size: .; V: TRBV10-3; length: 13; J: TRBJ2-7; CDR3: CAINDRAVNEQYF; DNA: TGTGCCATCAATGACAGGGCGGTAAACGAGCAGTACTTC
D: .; size: once; V: TRBV11-2; length: 12; J: TRBJ2-5; CDR3: CASSLEGVTQYF; DNA: TGTGCCAGCAGCCTCGAGGGGGTGACCCAGTACTTC
D: TRBD2; size: .; V: TRBV18; length: 15; J: TRBJ2-3; CDR3: CASSPPTSGGAGQYF; DNA: TGTGCCAGCTCACCACCGACTAGCGGGGGGGCCGGGCAGTATTTT
D: .; size: .; V: TRBV5-1; length: 16; J: TRBJ1-4; CDR3: CASSSRYRATNEKLFF; DNA: TGCGCCAGCAGCTCCCGCTACAGGGCAACTAATGAAAAACTGTTTTTT
D: TRBD1; size: .; V: TRBV5-6; length: 15; J: TRBJ1-1; CDR3: CASGPGQTLNTEAFF; DNA: TGTGCCAGCGGACCGGGACAGACCTTGAACACTGAAGCTTTCTTT
D: .; size: once; V: TRBV11-2; length: 14; J: TRBJ2-1; CDR3: CASSLYSGVDEQFF; DNA: TGTGCCAGCAGCTTATATTCAGGGGTTGATGAGCAGTTCTTC
D: TRBD1; size: .; V: TRBV4-2; length: 16; J: TRBJ2-1; CDR3: CASSQEGTGGNNEQFF; DNA: TGTGCCAGCAGCCAAGAGGGAACAGGGGGTAACAATGAGCAGTTCTTC
D: .; size: .; V: TRBV7-9; length: 11; J: TRBJ1-2; CDR3: CASSWAYGYTF; DNA: TGTGCCAGCAGCTGGGCTTATGGCTACACCTTC
D: .; size: once; V: TRBV7-2; length: 15; J: TRBJ1-1; CDR3: CASSLDRSGNTEAFF; DNA: TGTGCCAGCAGCTTAGACAGGTCGGGGAACACTGAAGCTTTCTTT
D: TRBD1; size: .; V: TRBV19; length: 16; J: TRBJ1-2; CDR3: CASTGTGSYVNYGYTF; DNA: TGTGCCAGTACCGGGACAGGGTCCTATGTTAACTATGGCTACACCTTC
D: .; size: .; V: TRBV19; length: 14; J: TRBJ1-2; CDR3: CASSMTGSPPGYTF; DNA: TGTGCCAGTAGTATGACAGGCAGCCCCCCTGGCTACACCTTC
D: .; size: .; V: TRBV18; length: 15; J: TRBJ2-7; CDR3: CASSPAGGRSYEQYF; DNA: TGTGCCAGCTCACCAGCCGGGGGTCGTTCCTACGAGCAGTACTTC
D: .; size: .; V: TRBV11-2; length: 14; J: TRBJ1-6; CDR3: CASSPSPVNSPLHF; DNA: TGTGCCAGCAGCCCTAGCCCAGTAAATTCACCCCTCCACTTT
D: .; size: .; V: TRBV6-1; length: 12; J: TRBJ2-7; CDR3: CASSESGFEQYF; DNA: TGTGCCAGCAGTGAATCAGGGTTCGAGCAGTACTTC
D: .; size: once; V: TRBV5-1; length: 13; J: TRBJ1-2; CDR3: CASSRGSNYGYTF; DNA: TGCGCCAGCAGCAGGGGGTCAAACTATGGCTACACCTTC
D: .; size: .; V: TRBV18; length: 14; J: TRBJ2-2; CDR3: CASSPLLNTGELFF; DNA: TGTGCCAGCTCACCACTCCTGAACACCGGGGAGCTGTTTTTT
D: .; size: .; V: TRBV7-8; length: 18; J: TRBJ1-1; CDR3: CASSASRVRTLMNTEAFF; DNA: TGTGCCAGCAGCGCTAGTCGAGTTCGTACCCTTATGAACACTGAAGCTTTCTTT
D: .; size: .; V: TRBV5-4; length: 14; J: TRBJ2-7; CDR3: CASSYLGQNYEQYF; DNA: TGTGCCAGCAGCTACCTGGGGCAAAACTACGAGCAGTACTTC
D: .; size: .; V: TRBV5-1; length: 16; J: TRBJ1-1; CDR3: CASSLSGAIRITEAFF; DNA: TGCGCCAGCAGCTTGTCAGGGGCAATTAGAATCACTGAAGCTTTCTTT
D: .; size: .; V: TRBV7-8; length: 14; J: TRBJ1-2; CDR3: CASKAPSSGDGYTF; DNA: TGTGCCAGCAAGGCGCCCTCATCCGGGGATGGCTACACCTTC
D: .; size: .; V: TRBV9; length: 16; J: TRBJ2-2; CDR3: CASSPTGTSVTGELFF; DNA: TGTGCCAGCAGCCCAACCGGGACTTCCGTAACCGGGGAGCTGTTTTTT
D: .; size: .; V: TRBV7-8; length: 17; J: TRBJ2-5; CDR3: CASSRWDTNYLQETQYF; DNA: TGTGCCAGCAGCCGGTGGGACACTAACTACCTCCAAGAGACCCAGTACTTC
D: .; size: .; V: TRBV7-2; length: 16; J: TRBJ2-7; CDR3: CASSPLLLTTSYEQYF; DNA: TGTGCCAGCAGCCCACTTCTTTTGACTACCTCCTACGAGCAGTACTTC
D: TRBD1; size: few; V: TRBV19; length: 16; J: TRBJ1-2; CDR3: CASSTLGQATNYGYTF; DNA: TGTGCCAGTAGTACCCTGGGACAGGCTACTAACTATGGCTACACCTTC